This TCR beta chain was found in a study of blood T cell repertoires in COVID-19. Across the study: Samples of COVID-19 (acute and convalescent) were obtained from the United States, Italy and Spain. PBMCs, B-cell-depleted T cells, or T cells provided the cDNA or gDNA that made up the material.

Profiling relied on immunoSEQ multiplex PCR, and the TCRdb table lists in-frame clones only, not all of them. The profile shows some 130,000 clones, 79% of them singletons. Deletions cut 5 bases from V and 11 bases from J, with 19 bases between. The CDR3 sequence is 14 residues long. Germline-derived CDR1 and CDR2 are SGHTA and FQGTGA. Sequenced sample: peripheral blood. The TCR was taken from a man in his fifties or sixties with acute or convalescent COVID-19. This chain links TRBV7-3 with TRBJ2-4, with a possible D match to TRBD1 (6 bases). Written as DNA, the CDR3 is TGTGCCAGCAGCCAACAGGGTACTAGGGGCGTTCAGTACTTC. Its protein product is CASSQQGTRGVQYF. Full variable domain (missing parts from reference TRBV7-3 and TRBJ2-4): GAGVSQTPSNKVTEKGKYVELRCDPISGHTALYWYRQSLGQGPEFLIYFQGTGAADDSGLPNDRFFAVRPEGSVSTLKIQRTERGDSAVYLCASSQQGTRGVQYFGAGTRLSVL.